A selection of T cell receptor beta chains follows, all from one sample in a study of blood T cell repertoires in COVID-19. Method: immunoSEQ multiplex PCR; TCRdb's copy keeps in-frame clones and lacks some. The repertoire has tens of thousands of clones, 90% to 95% of them found once; the top ten carry approximately 1.8%. The sample consisted of peripheral blood. Receptors were obtained from a man in his 60s with acute or convalescent COVID-19. Both conserved end residues are part of each CDR3. The D gene is left open where the match is weak. The listing skips clone size in some rows; elsewhere it reads once, few, many or a size class.

j_gene	abundance	d_gene	v_gene	CDR3nt	CDR3aa
TRBJ2-3	.	TRBD2	TRBV20-1	TGCAGTGCTAGTAGGAGTTTCGCGGTAGCGGGAGAATATTTTAGCACAGATACGCAGTATTTT	CSASRSFAVAGEYFSTDTQYF
TRBJ2-1	.	.	TRBV9	TGTGCCAGCAGCGTAGCGGAGGGAGCAACCTACAATGAGCAGTTCTTC	CASSVAEGATYNEQFF
TRBJ1-1	.	.	TRBV9	TGTGCCAGCAGCGTAGTTGCTGTAGGGGGTCCGAACACTGAAGCTTTCTTT	CASSVVAVGGPNTEAFF
TRBJ2-2	once	TRBD1	TRBV2	TGTGCCAGCAGCGACAGGGTTGGAACCGGGGAGCTGTTTTTT	CASSDRVGTGELFF
TRBJ2-7	.	.	TRBV12-3/TRBV12-4	TGTGCCAGCAGTTCCGGTTATTCCTACGAGCAGTACTTC	CASSSGYSYEQYF
TRBJ2-4	.	.	TRBV29-1	TGCAGCGTCTTGGGGGGAATAGCCAAAAACATTCAGTACTTC	CSVLGGIAKNIQYF
TRBJ2-7	.	.	TRBV28	TGTGCCAGCACCGCTGACTTCGGGACTCTAAGCTTGTTGAGGGGCCCTAGAGAGCAGTACTTC	CASTADFGTLSLLRGPREQYF
TRBJ2-1	.	.	TRBV7-2	TGTGCCAGCAGCCAAAGCGGCCAAGGGGAGCAGTTCTTC	CASSQSGQGEQFF
TRBJ2-1	.	TRBD1	TRBV10-3	TGTGCCATCAGTGCTCCAGGGGGTGGTTCCTACAATGAGCAGTTCTTC	CAISAPGGGSYNEQFF
TRBJ1-4	.	TRBD1	TRBV27	TGTGCCAGCAGTTCTCTCCGACAGGGGGTTGGTGAAAAACTGTTTTTT	CASSSLRQGVGEKLFF
TRBJ2-7	.	.	TRBV3-1/TRBV3-2	TGTGCCAGCAGCCAAGATCGGGTAGGAGGGACCGAGCAGTACTTC	CASSQDRVGGTEQYF
TRBJ1-1	.	TRBD1	TRBV29-1	TGCAGCGCCCGTCCGCGGACAGGGGGGCCTGAAGCTTTCTTT	CSARPRTGGPEAFF
TRBJ2-7	.	.	TRBV13	TGTGCCAGCAGCATCGGGACTTACGAGCAGTACTTC	CASSIGTYEQYF
TRBJ2-7	once	TRBD1	TRBV2	TGTGCCAGCAGTGAAGGGACAGGAGTGAGGAACGAGCAGTACTTC	CASSEGTGVRNEQYF
TRBJ2-1	.	TRBD1	TRBV7-9	TGTGCCAGCACTGGTACAGGGGTTGGCTTTGAGCAGTTCTTC	CASTGTGVGFEQFF
TRBJ2-2	.	.	TRBV28	TGTGCCAGCAGTTCAGGGGTCCCCGGGGAGCTGTTTTTT	CASSSGVPGELFF
TRBJ1-5	once	.	TRBV19	TGTGCCAGTAGTCGGCTTACGACAAGCAATCAGCCCCAGCATTTT	CASSRLTTSNQPQHF
TRBJ1-1	.	.	TRBV30	TGTGCCTGGAGTATAGTTCCCACGAACACTGAAGCTTTCTTT	CAWSIVPTNTEAFF
TRBJ2-7	.	TRBD1	TRBV28	TGTGCCAGCACCAGACAGGGGCCCCCCTACGAGCAGTACTTC	CASTRQGPPYEQYF
TRBJ2-7	.	TRBD2	TRBV30	TGTGCCTGGACAACTAGCGGGTGGAGGGAGCAGTACTTC	CAWTTSGWREQYF
TRBJ1-3	.	TRBD1	TRBV3-1/TRBV3-2	TGTGCCAGCAGCCCCCGGACAGGAGACTTATCTGGAAACACCATATATTTT	CASSPRTGDLSGNTIYF
TRBJ2-1	.	.	TRBV7-8	TGTGCCAGCAGCCAGGACTTTACAATGAGGCAGTTCTTC	CASSQDFTMRQFF
TRBJ2-7	few	TRBD2	TRBV28	TGTGCCAGCAGTTTTGCTAGCGGGTACGAGCAGTACTTC	CASSFASGYEQYF
TRBJ2-7	.	TRBD2	TRBV27	TGTGCCAGCAGAGCCCTAGCGGGAGGGCCCTACGAGCAGTACTTC	CASRALAGGPYEQYF
TRBJ2-7	.	TRBD1	TRBV2	TGTGCCAGCAGTAGCCAGGGGGCCTCCTACGAGCAGTACTTC	CASSSQGASYEQYF
TRBJ1-5	.	.	TRBV24-1	TGTGCCACCCCCCCAGGGAAGGGGCGTCAGCCCCAGCATTTT	CATPPGKGRQPQHF
TRBJ2-1	.	TRBD2	TRBV29-1	TGCAGCGTTATCTGGACTAGCGGGAGCGGCAATGAGCAGTTCTTC	CSVIWTSGSGNEQFF
TRBJ1-2	once	TRBD1	TRBV5-1	TGCGCCAGCAGCTTGGCCGACAGGGATGGCTACACCTTC	CASSLADRDGYTF
TRBJ1-5	.	.	TRBV19	TGTGCCAGTAGTACCACAGGGAATCAGCCCCAGCATTTT	CASSTTGNQPQHF
TRBJ1-2	.	.	TRBV7-2	TGTGCCAGCAGCCGGCGGACAGCGTTTAACAACTATGGCTACACCTTC	CASSRRTAFNNYGYTF
TRBJ2-5	.	.	TRBV4-1	TGCGCCAGCAGCCAAGAAAGCCCGTTCCAAGAGACCCAGTACTTC	CASSQESPFQETQYF
TRBJ2-7	.	.	TRBV6-5	TGTGCCAGCAGTTACTCTAAGAGGGCCCCTAACGAGCAGTACTTC	CASSYSKRAPNEQYF
TRBJ2-7	.	.	TRBV7-9	TGTGCCAGCAGCTTAGTTACAGACGAGCAGTACTTC	CASSLVTDEQYF